A selection of T cell receptor beta chains follows, all from one sample in a study of cytomegalovirus exposure and HLA in healthy donors. Sequenced by immunoSEQ multiplex PCR; TCRdb stores in-frame clones only, minus some. In the table there are 200,000 or so clones, about 75% of which are singletons. Sequencing was performed on PBMCs. These receptors all stem from a man younger than 35 in good health and CMV-seronegative. CDR3s include the opening cysteine and the closing phenylalanine or tryptophan. The D gene is left open where the match is weak. The size of a clone is reported for some rows only, either as once, few or many, or as a class for expanded clones.

v_gene,d_gene,abundance,j_gene,CDR3nt,CDR3aa
TRBV15,-,few,TRBJ2-1,TGTGCCACCAGCAGAGAAGGAGGTATCCATGAGCAGTTCTTC,CATSREGGIHEQFF
TRBV11-3,TRBD1,-,TRBJ2-3,TGTGCCAGCAGCCGACGGGACAGGGGGCGGATGGCCACAGATACGCAGTATTTT,CASSRRDRGRMATDTQYF
TRBV7-9,TRBD1,-,TRBJ2-1,TGTGCCAGCAGCCTTAGTAAAGGGGACAGTTTATCCTACAATGAGCAGTTCTTC,CASSLSKGDSLSYNEQFF
TRBV6-6,-,-,TRBJ2-2,TGTGCCAGCACCTTGACCGGGTCGGCCGGGGAGCTGTTTTTT,CASTLTGSAGELFF
TRBV9,TRBD1,-,TRBJ1-2,TGTGCCAGCAGCGTAGGGGGACAGTCGACCCACTCACCAAATGGCTACACCTTC,CASSVGGQSTHSPNGYTF
TRBV18,TRBD1,-,TRBJ1-6,TGTGCCAGCTCACCAACCGGGACAGGGAATTCACCCCTCCACTTT,CASSPTGTGNSPLHF
TRBV9,TRBD2,-,TRBJ2-2,TGTGCCAGCAGCACCTGGACTAGCGGGAGCAGGAACGGGGAGCTGTTTTTT,CASSTWTSGSRNGELFF
TRBV29-1,TRBD1,-,TRBJ2-1,TGCAGCGTGGACAGGGACAATGAGCAGTTCTTC,CSVDRDNEQFF
TRBV7-9,TRBD1,once,TRBJ2-3,TGTGCCAGCAGCTCCCGGGACAGCAGCACAGATACGCAGTATTTT,CASSSRDSSTDTQYF
TRBV5-1,TRBD2,-,TRBJ2-3,TGCGCCAGCAGCTTGACTAGCGGGAAGGCAGATACGCAGTATTTT,CASSLTSGKADTQYF
TRBV6-1,-,-,TRBJ1-2,TGTGCCAGCAGTTATCACAGGACGGCCGGCTACACCTTC,CASSYHRTAGYTF
TRBV11-3,TRBD2,-,TRBJ2-1,TGTGCCAGCAGCGTGGGACTAGCGGGGAACAATGAGCAGTTCTTC,CASSVGLAGNNEQFF
TRBV4-3,-,few,TRBJ2-3,TGCGCCAGCCGGCGAGCGGAGACTAGCACAGATACGCAGTATTTT,CASRRAETSTDTQYF
TRBV27,-,few,TRBJ2-7,TGTGCCAGCAGTCTACAGGGCTCCGAGCAGTACTTC,CASSLQGSEQYF
TRBV9,-,-,TRBJ2-3,TGTGCCAGCAGCCCCCGTGGAGCGATGGAGACAGATACGCAGTATTTT,CASSPRGAMETDTQYF
TRBV7-8,TRBD1,-,TRBJ1-2,TGTGCCAGCAGAGGGTCCGGACAGGGGTTTTTAGTCTCTCTTAACTATGGCTACACCTTC,CASRGSGQGFLVSLNYGYTF
TRBV7-8,TRBD1,-,TRBJ2-1,TGTGCCAGCAGCAGACAGGGTCTAGATGAGCAGTTCTTC,CASSRQGLDEQFF
TRBV7-2,TRBD1,-,TRBJ2-7,TGTGCCAGCAGACAGGGGGCATACGAGCAGTACTTC,CASRQGAYEQYF
TRBV18,TRBD2,-,TRBJ2-1,TGTGCCAGCTCACCTTCTAGCGGAGAGGGCTACAATGAGCAGTTCTTC,CASSPSSGEGYNEQFF
TRBV28,-,once,TRBJ1-1,TGTGCCAGCAGCCCCCCGGGACAGAACACTGAAGCTTTCTTT,CASSPPGQNTEAFF
TRBV30,TRBD1,-,TRBJ1-2,TGTGCCTGGAGTGCACAGGGGGCGGAGGGCTACACCTTC,CAWSAQGAEGYTF
TRBV6-6,TRBD1,-,TRBJ1-1,TGTGCCAGCAGTTTGACAGGGATGAACACTGAAGCTTTCTTT,CASSLTGMNTEAFF
TRBV6-5,-,-,TRBJ2-5,TGTGCCAGCGGAAGGGGACTCCCCTCAGAGACCCAGTACTTC,CASGRGLPSETQYF
TRBV6-1,-,-,TRBJ2-7,TGTGCCAGCAGTGAACTCAGGTCCTACGAGCAGCACTTC,CASSELRSYEQHF
TRBV19,TRBD1,-,TRBJ1-5,TGTGCCACCCAGGGGGCGAATCAGCCCCAGCATTTT,CATQGANQPQHF
TRBV7-9,TRBD2,few,TRBJ2-1,TGTGCCAGCAGCTTAGGCCCGGGACTAGCGGGGGGGCTCCACAATGAGCAGTTCTTC,CASSLGPGLAGGLHNEQFF
TRBV6-6,-,-,TRBJ1-5,TGTGCCAGCTACTTAGACATCTATAGCAATCAGCCCCAGCATTTT,CASYLDIYSNQPQHF
TRBV7-2,TRBD2,-,TRBJ2-1,TGTGCCAGCAGCTTCAACGGGGGGGGTACTAGCGGGCGCAATGAGCAGTTCTTC,CASSFNGGGTSGRNEQFF
TRBV4-1,-,-,TRBJ2-1,TGCGCCAGCAGCCAAGGAGACGGCGGGGAATACAATGAGCAGTTCTTC,CASSQGDGGEYNEQFF